The 16 T cell receptor beta chains in this list originate from one sample, sequenced in a study of T cell changes during pregnancy in multiple sclerosis. The table came from immunoSEQ multiplex PCR; TCRdb's copy has only in-frame clones and leaves some out. The sample holds 85,000 to 100,000 clones, 85% to 95% seen once. The source material was peripheral blood, sampled after pregnancy. The origin of the receptors is a female donor with multiple sclerosis, enrolled in a pregnancy study.

V usage is TRBV9 and J usage is TRBJ2-1, with 8 bases that match TRBD2. The V segment lost 3 bases and the J segment 4 bases; nucleotides outside the gene matches: 9. This CDR3 has 16 amino acids. Germline V CDR1 and CDR2: SGDLS, YYNGEE. The CDR3 loop reads CASSEIGTGGYNEQFF. The CDR3 DNA reads as TGTGCCAGCAGCGAAATAGGTACGGGGGGGTACAATGAGCAGTTCTTC.

This clone was counted once. V and J are TRBV4-2 and TRBJ1-1; a weak D match, TRBD1 (6 bases). The CDR3 spans 13 residues. CDR1 is LGHNA, CDR2 YNFKEQ, per germline. V lost 5 bases and J 7 bases, leaving 14 bases between the germline ends. In DNA, the CDR3 is TGTGCCAGCAGCTCAATCCGGGACAATGAAGCTTTCTTT. As protein: CASSSIRDNEAFF.

The chain uses TRBV5-4 and TRBJ2-2, with TRBD2 matching over 7 bases. Germline-derived CDR1 and CDR2 are SGHNT and YYREEE (reference sequence). V was pared by 0 bases and J by 5 bases, with 4 bases of the junction left unmatched. The CDR3 runs to 15 residues. The CDR3, as DNA: TGTGCCAGCAGCTTGGGCGGGAGTAGGACCGGGGAGCTGTTTTTT. Encoded protein: CASSLGGSRTGELFF.

The chain carries TRBV7-2 and TRBJ2-3; 11 bases agree with TRBD1. Germline trimming cut 5 bases from V and 6 bases from J; bases unmatched to any gene: 10. Germline assignment: CDR1 SGHTA and CDR2 FQGNSA. There are 16 residues in the CDR3. The chain's CDR3 is CASSEGDRGGGDTQYF. The CDR3 nucleotides read TGTGCCAGCAGCGAAGGGGACAGGGGGGGAGGGGATACGCAGTATTTT. The whole variable domain, filled in from reference TRBV7-2 and TRBJ2-3, reads GAGVSQSPSNKVTEKGKDVELRCDPISGHTALYWYRQSLGQGLEFLIYFQGNSAPDKSGLPSDRFSAERTGGSVSTLTIQRTQQEDSAVYLCASSEGDRGGGDTQYFGPGTRLTVL.

The J gene is TRBJ1-1, the V gene TRBV7-3; 9 bases line up with TRBD1. CDR1 is SGHTA, CDR2 FQGTGA, per germline. The CDR3 consists of 14 residues. V trimming: 5 bases; J trimming: 4 bases; junction bases outside the gene matches: 5. The CDR3 loop is CASSRKQGATEAFF. For the CDR3, the DNA is TGTGCCAGCAGCCGTAAACAGGGGGCCACTGAAGCTTTCTTT.

The V and J genes are TRBV11-2 and TRBJ2-5, with D perhaps matching TRBD2 (5 bases). Trimming pared 4 bases from V and 5 bases from J, leaving 14 bases between. CDR3 length equals 14 residues. From germline, CDR1 is SGHAT and CDR2 FQNNGV. The CDR3 DNA is TGTGCCAGCAGCTCCTCCGGGATAAGCGAGACCCAGTACTTC. Amino acids: CASSSSGISETQYF.

The chain's CDR3 is CASSFYPSGQETQYF. DNA of the CDR3: TGTGCCAGCAGCTTTTACCCTAGCGGGCAAGAGACCCAGTACTTC. The chain combines TRBV5-8 with TRBJ2-5, with 8 nucleotides matching TRBD2. CDR3 size: 15 residues. Per the germline V gene, CDR1 is SGHTS and CDR2 is YDEGEE. With 2 bases clipped from V and 2 bases from J, the junction kept 5 bases outside the gene matches.

The chain links TRBV5-1 to TRBJ2-7; 10 positions match TRBD2. This CDR3 region has 15 residues. CDR1 and CDR2 (germline): SGHRS, YFSETQ. With 5 bases clipped from V and 0 bases from J, the junction kept 5 bases outside the gene matches. The CDR3 reads CASRWTSGSSYEQYF. CDR3 DNA sequence: TGCGCCAGCAGGTGGACTAGCGGCAGCTCCTACGAGCAGTACTTC.

The CDR3 reads CASSPLGEGNTEAFF. Written as DNA, the CDR3 is TGCGCCAGCAGCCCCTTGGGGGAGGGGAACACTGAAGCTTTCTTT. The genes are TRBV4-1 and TRBJ1-1; perhaps TRBD1 as D (5 bases). The CDR3 extends over 15 amino acids. V was shortened by 4 bases and J by 1 base, with 13 bases between the two germline ends. CDR1 and CDR2 (germline): MGHRA, YSYEKL.

A remark on this clone: The identical CDR3 is also encoded by other nucleotide sequences in the sample. J is TRBJ2-7 and V is TRBV30; D might be TRBD1 (5 bases). V was cut by 0 bases and J by 4 bases, with 7 bases left in between. CDR1 is GTSNPN and CDR2 is SVGIG in the germline V gene (reference sequence). The CDR3 spans 12 residues. For the CDR3, the DNA is TGTGCCTGGAGTGTCCAGGGATACGAGCAGTACTTC. Translating it yields CAWSVQGYEQYF.

The chain uses TRBV28 and TRBJ2-1, with 14 bases lining up with TRBD2. Germline loops: CDR1 MDHEN, CDR2 SYDVKM. The J segment lost 8 bases and the V segment lost 3 bases, leaving 12 bases of the junction unmatched. The CDR3 runs 18 residues. The CDR3 DNA reads as TGTGCCAGCAGTTTCTTAGCATCCGGGACTAGCGGGAGCGATGAGCAGTTCTTC. It yields the protein CASSFLASGTSGSDEQFF.

The chain employs TRBV5-1 and TRBJ2-7; D call uncertain. Trimming left V 4 bases short and J 6 bases short, with 14 bases between. Germline loops: CDR1 SGHRS, CDR2 YFSETQ. The CDR3 consists of 13 residues. DNA for the CDR3: TGCGCCAGCAGCGATTACCGACAAGGCGAGCAGTACTTC. It codes for CASSDYRQGEQYF.

This chain links TRBV7-9 with TRBJ2-3, with 7 bases lining up with TRBD1. Trimming cost V 4 bases and J 4 bases; bases outside gene matches: 2. Germline CDR1 and CDR2: SEHNR and FQNEAQ (reference sequence). The length of the CDR3 is 13 residues. The CDR3 region has the DNA TGTGCCAGCAGCTCCGGACAGGCAGATACGCAGTATTTT. It translates to CASSSGQADTQYF.

The J gene is TRBJ2-7, the V gene TRBV28, with D hard to call. The CDR3 covers 12 residues. V lost 4 bases and J lost 2, with 6 bases in between. Germline assignment: CDR1 MDHEN and CDR2 SYDVKM. The CDR3 DNA reads as TGTGCCAGCAGTTCCGTTACCTACGAGCAGTACTTC. Translated: CASSSVTYEQYF. The whole variable domain, remainder taken from reference TRBV28 and TRBJ2-7, is DVKVTQSSRYLVKRTGEKVFLECVQDMDHENMFWYRQDPGLGLRLIYFSYDVKMKEKGDIPEGYSVSREKKERFSLILESASTNQTSMYLCASSSVTYEQYFGPGTRLTVT.

The count of this clone is one. The chain couples TRBV7-6 to TRBJ1-3; D gene unclear. The CDR3 covers 12 residues. Germline assignment: CDR1 SGHVS and CDR2 FNYEAQ. Trimming removed 3 bases at V and 3 bases at J, with 3 bases between. The CDR3 region has the DNA TGTGCCAGCAGCTTCAGTGGAAACACCATATATTTT. It encodes CASSFSGNTIYF.

V and J are TRBV7-2 and TRBJ2-5; 8 bases line up with TRBD1. The germline V gene encodes CDR1 SGHTA and CDR2 FQGNSA. V lost 1 base, J lost 4 bases, and 5 bases stayed unmatched. This CDR3 spans 15 amino acids. As DNA, the CDR3 is TGTGCCAGCAGCTTAGAGGGACAGGCCACAGAGACCCAGTACTTC. It codes for CASSLEGQATETQYF.